A selection of T cell receptor beta chains follows, all from one sample in a study of beta chain features in type 1 diabetes. The method was immunoSEQ multiplex PCR; TCRdb's version includes in-frame clones alone and lacks a portion of them. The table includes about 650,000 clones, approximately 13% detected once. The specimen was naive CD4+ T cells from blood. Every receptor here comes from a man aged 25-45 years with type 1 diabetes. CDR3s include the opening cysteine and the closing phenylalanine or tryptophan. The order of the fields is D gene, clone size, V gene, J gene, CDR3 protein, CDR3 DNA. A D gene is named only where the DNA matches it firmly. Clone size, where shown, is once, few, many, or a class for clones that have expanded.

.	few	TRBV7-2	TRBJ2-3	CATSTGLETDTQYF	TGTGCCACCTCTACGGGACTTGAGACAGATACGCAGTATTTT
.	.	TRBV7-2	TRBJ2-3	CASSFPRTVTTDTQYF	TGTGCCAGCAGCTTCCCGCGGACAGTTACTACAGATACGCAGTATTTT
.	few	TRBV18	TRBJ2-3	CASSPRTVGTDTQYF	TGTGCCAGCTCACCGCGGACTGTCGGCACAGATACGCAGTATTTT
TRBD1	.	TRBV18	TRBJ2-1	CASSPGTAGEQFF	TGTGCCAGCTCACCAGGGACAGCCGGTGAGCAGTTCTTC
.	few	TRBV5-6	TRBJ2-3	CASSLGLSTDTQYF	TGTGCCAGCAGCTTGGGCCTCAGCACAGATACGCAGTATTTT
.	few	TRBV5-6	TRBJ2-5	CASSLHNQETQYF	TGTGCCAGCAGCTTACACAATCAAGAGACCCAGTACTTC
TRBD1	.	TRBV4-3	TRBJ1-5	CASSQHSDRVNQPQHF	TGCGCCAGCAGCCAACACTCCGACAGGGTCAATCAGCCCCAGCATTTT
.	few	TRBV18	TRBJ1-5	CASSPEEGQPQHF	TGTGCCAGCTCACCAGAGGAGGGACAGCCCCAGCATTTT
.	.	TRBV5-4	TRBJ2-2	CASTLDSRSTGELFF	TGTGCCAGCACCTTGGATTCAAGGAGCACCGGGGAGCTGTTTTTT
.	few	TRBV11-1	TRBJ2-7	CASSQDTYYEQYF	TGTGCCAGCAGCCAGGACACCTACTACGAGCAGTACTTC
.	few	TRBV19	TRBJ1-3	CASSFDTGAGNTIYF	TGTGCCAGTAGTTTCGACACAGGCGCTGGAAACACCATATATTTT
.	few	TRBV7-2	TRBJ1-1	CASSLGRTEAFF	TGTGCCAGCAGCTTAGGGCGGACTGAAGCTTTCTTT
.	once	TRBV21-1	TRBJ2-5	CASSKDFVRGQETQYF	TGTGCCAGCAGCAAAGATTTTGTGCGGGGCCAAGAGACCCAGTACTTC
TRBD1	few	TRBV5-1	TRBJ1-1	CASSFTGGTEAFF	TGCGCCAGCAGCTTCACAGGGGGCACTGAAGCTTTCTTT
TRBD2	few	TRBV7-2	TRBJ2-5	CASSSGSGAGETQYF	TGTGCCAGCAGCTCGGGTAGCGGGGCGGGGGAGACCCAGTACTTC
TRBD1	.	TRBV6-5	TRBJ1-4	CASSQQGRIEKLFF	TGTGCCAGCAGTCAACAGGGGAGGATCGAAAAACTGTTTTTT
.	few	TRBV11-2	TRBJ2-1	CASSTSYEQFF	TGTGCCAGCAGCACGTCTTATGAGCAGTTCTTC
TRBD1	.	TRBV7-3	TRBJ2-6	CASSSRPGTGSGANVLTF	TGTGCCAGCAGCTCCCGTCCCGGGACAGGGTCCGGGGCCAACGTCCTGACTTTC
.	.	TRBV5-1	TRBJ2-2	CASSFPVQGSNTGELFF	TGCGCCAGCAGCTTTCCCGTCCAGGGGTCGAACACCGGGGAGCTGTTTTTT
.	.	TRBV28	TRBJ2-4	CASSFGAGAGGGNIQYF	TGTGCCAGCAGTTTTGGGGCGGGGGCCGGTGGTGGGAACATTCAGTACTTC
TRBD1	few	TRBV29-1	TRBJ2-7	CSVAWQGDSYEQYF	TGCAGCGTTGCGTGGCAGGGGGACTCCTACGAGCAGTACTTC
TRBD1	few	TRBV7-2	TRBJ1-4	CASSSNRGRGEKLFF	TGTGCCAGCAGCTCAAACAGGGGGCGTGGTGAAAAACTGTTTTTT
TRBD1	few	TRBV4-2	TRBJ1-2	CASSQEVGQDNYGYTF	TGTGCCAGCAGCCAAGAGGTGGGACAGGATAACTATGGCTACACCTTC
.	.	TRBV7-9	TRBJ1-2	CASSPTATSYGYTF	TGTGCCAGCAGCCCTACAGCAACCTCCTATGGCTACACCTTC
TRBD1	.	TRBV5-1	TRBJ2-2	CASSYGTENTGELFF	TGCGCCAGCAGTTATGGGACAGAGAACACCGGGGAGCTGTTTTTT
.	.	TRBV6-5	TRBJ1-1	CASSFPGSTEAFF	TGTGCCAGCAGTTTTCCAGGGAGCACTGAAGCTTTCTTT
.	few	TRBV12-5	TRBJ1-5	CASGIDQPQHF	TGTGCTAGTGGTATCGATCAGCCCCAGCATTTT
TRBD1	.	TRBV30	TRBJ1-5	CAWSLQGDQPQHF	TGTGCCTGGAGTCTCCAGGGGGATCAGCCCCAGCATTTT
TRBD1	.	TRBV29-1	TRBJ1-5	CSAAIQGKDQPQHF	TGCAGCGCCGCGATACAGGGGAAGGACCAGCCCCAGCATTTT
TRBD2	once	TRBV6-5	TRBJ2-1	CASSMTSGAYNEQFF	TGTGCCAGCAGTATGACTAGCGGTGCCTACAATGAGCAGTTCTTC
TRBD1	.	TRBV25-1	TRBJ2-3	CASSTGQVATDTQYF	TGTGCCAGCAGCACAGGACAGGTCGCAACAGATACGCAGTATTTT
.	.	TRBV9	TRBJ2-2	CASSVQYTGELFF	TGTGCCAGCAGCGTGCAGTACACCGGGGAGCTGTTTTTT
TRBD2	few	TRBV5-6	TRBJ2-1	CASSSFHGGLNEQFF	TGTGCCAGCAGCTCCTTTCACGGGGGGTTGAATGAGCAGTTCTTC
.	few	TRBV7-2	TRBJ2-1	CASSFRQINEQFF	TGTGCCAGCAGCTTTAGACAGATCAATGAGCAGTTCTTC
TRBD1	.	TRBV27	TRBJ2-2	CASSPQFGQANTGELFF	TGTGCCAGCAGTCCCCAATTCGGACAGGCGAACACCGGGGAGCTGTTTTTT
TRBD1	.	TRBV11-3	TRBJ2-5	CASSPGQGQETQYF	TGTGCCAGCAGCCCGGGACAGGGGCAAGAGACCCAGTACTTC
TRBD1	.	TRBV5-1	TRBJ2-3	CASSWAGTGADTQYF	TGCGCCAGCAGCTGGGCCGGGACAGGGGCCGATACGCAGTATTTT
.	few	TRBV27	TRBJ2-7	CASKYDVGSYEQYF	TGTGCCAGCAAATACGACGTTGGCTCCTACGAGCAGTACTTC
.	.	TRBV5-1	TRBJ2-5	CASSLIGDDQETQYF	TGCGCCAGCAGCTTGATAGGGGACGATCAGGAGACCCAGTACTTC
.	few	TRBV7-2	TRBJ1-5	CASSFDADSNQPQHF	TGTGCCAGCAGCTTCGATGCGGATAGCAATCAGCCCCAGCATTTT
.	.	TRBV6-6	TRBJ1-6	CASSRDFSPLHF	TGTGCCAGCAGTCGGGATTTTTCACCCCTCCACTTT
TRBD1	.	TRBV5-8	TRBJ1-6	CASSSRTGGRSPLHF	TGTGCCAGCAGTTCCCGGACAGGGGGCCGTTCACCCCTCCACTTT
TRBD2	few	TRBV2	TRBJ2-3	CASSALASYDTQYF	TGTGCCAGCAGTGCACTAGCGAGCTATGATACGCAGTATTTT
.	.	TRBV7-9	TRBJ2-7	CASSFGTTSSYEQYF	TGTGCCAGCAGCTTCGGGACAACCTCTTCCTACGAGCAGTACTTC
.	.	TRBV7-2	TRBJ2-6	CASSPWTGANVLTF	TGTGCCAGCAGCCCGTGGACTGGGGCCAACGTCCTGACTTTC
TRBD1	.	TRBV6-1	TRBJ2-6	CASSVQTGGYGANVLTF	TGTGCCAGCAGTGTCCAGACAGGGGGCTACGGGGCCAACGTCCTGACTTTC
TRBD1	.	TRBV9	TRBJ1-2	CASRSDRDYYGYTF	TGTGCCAGCAGATCCGACAGGGATTACTATGGCTACACCTTC
TRBD2	.	TRBV9	TRBJ2-3	CASSVVSSGVNTDTQYF	TGTGCCAGCAGCGTCGTGTCTAGCGGGGTCAACACAGATACGCAGTATTTT
TRBD1	.	TRBV19	TRBJ2-2	CASSIQGAIGELFF	TGTGCCAGTAGTATACAGGGGGCGATCGGGGAGCTGTTTTTT
.	.	TRBV2	TRBJ2-2	CASSGTAGELFF	TGTGCCAGCAGTGGAACGGCCGGGGAGCTGTTTTTT
.	few	TRBV7-3	TRBJ1-1	CASSLTDQHTEAFF	TGTGCCAGCAGCTTAACAGATCAGCACACTGAAGCTTTCTTT
.	.	TRBV5-5	TRBJ2-7	CASSRTVYEQYF	TGTGCCAGCAGCCGGACAGTCTACGAGCAGTACTTC
.	few	TRBV2	TRBJ1-5	CASSEAGRSDQPQHF	TGTGCCAGCAGTGAGGCGGGTCGATCAGATCAGCCCCAGCATTTT
.	.	TRBV7-2	TRBJ2-5	CASNAGQLYQETQYF	TGTGCCAGCAACGCGGGACAGCTGTACCAAGAGACCCAGTACTTC